Shown below are 31 T cell receptor beta chains from a single sample sequenced in a study of T cell repertoires in cytomegalovirus infection. MiXCR, applied by TCRdb to the reads, yields one record per CDR3 protein. The sample has 350,000 to 450,000 distinct CDR3 sequences; 15% to 20% are singletons. Sequencing input: PBMCs. Receptor source: a human donor in good health (CMV status not recorded). Some clones in this sample may be carry-over from other donors' samples.

The sample holds a few counts of this clonotype. The chain couples TRBV2 to TRBJ2-1; 7 nucleotides agree with TRBD2. Germline V gene lookup returns CDR1 SNHLY and CDR2 FYNNEI. The CDR3 is 15 amino acids. The V gene end was trimmed by 4 bases and the J gene end by 10 bases; junction bases not matched to a gene: 13. CDR3 bases: TGTGCCAGCAGTGTTACCTTGGCGGGAGTGGGAGAGCAGTTCTTC. Translation gives CASSVTLAGVGEQFF.

In this sample, this clonotype turned up many times. The chain recombines TRBV7-6 with TRBJ2-1; TRBD1 agrees at 7 bases. Germline CDR1 reads SGHVS; CDR2 reads FNYEAQ. This CDR3 spans 13 amino acids. With V trimmed by 5 bases and J by 7 bases, 5 bases remained unmatched. The DNA of the CDR3 is TGTGCCAGCAGCCTCAACAGGGGAAATGAGCAGTTCTTC. Translating it yields CASSLNRGNEQFF.

V is TRBV2 and J is TRBJ1-1, with TRBD1 as a possible D gene (5 bases). Between the trimmed V and J ends, which lost 5 bases and 1 base, there was a span of 14 bases. Per germline, CDR1 SNHLY and CDR2 FYNNEI. The CDR3 has 15 residues. CDR3 amino acids: CASSHPGGGNTEAFF. CDR3 DNA: TGTGCCAGCAGTCATCCCGGTGGGGGGAACACTGAAGCTTTCTTT.

At least ten counts were recorded for this clonotype. The genes are TRBV6-2 or TRBV6-3 and TRBJ2-3; 7 bases align to TRBD2. Trimming cost V 5 bases and J 0 bases; bases outside gene matches: 8. Germline-derived CDR1 and CDR2 are MNHEY and SVGEGT. This CDR3 spans 16 amino acids. The CDR3 nucleotides are TGTGCCAGCAGTACCCATAGCGGGCGAAGCACAGATACGCAGTATTTT. Protein product: CASSTHSGRSTDTQYF.

This clonotype was seen more than once but under ten times. The rearrangement uses TRBV7-6 and TRBJ1-4; D may be TRBD1 (5 bases). Germline V gives CDR1 SGHVS, CDR2 FNYEAQ. This CDR3 comprises 15 residues. V was trimmed by 7 bases and J by 8 bases, leaving 20 bases between them. CDR3 sequence reads: CASTTTVGLGEKLFF. DNA of the CDR3: TGTGCCAGCACTACGACAGTCGGGCTCGGGGAAAAACTGTTTTTT.

This clonotype was found a few times. The rearrangement links TRBV30 to TRBJ2-7; unclear D gene. Trimming cost V 1 base and J 2 bases, with 18 bases left between them. The CDR3 has 16 amino acids. From germline, CDR1 is GTSNPN and CDR2 SVGIG (reference sequence). CDR3 residues: CAWSGPSTGLAYEQYF. The CDR3 bases are TGTGCCTGGAGTGGGCCCTCGACCGGGCTAGCCTACGAGCAGTACTTC.

V is TRBV12-3 or TRBV12-4 and J is TRBJ1-4; 7 positions match TRBD1. This CDR3 has 13 residues. V lost 6 bases to trimming and J lost 5 bases; unmatched junction nucleotides: 3. The CDR3 DNA reads TGTGCCAGCAGAATGACAGGGAATGAAAAACTGTTTTTT. This sequence encodes CASRMTGNEKLFF.

This clonotype turned up a few times. The V gene is TRBV5-6, the J gene TRBJ2-1; D not resolved. The CDR3 totals 14 residues. The germline V gene has CDR1 SGHDT and CDR2 YYEEEE. Trimming stripped 0 bases from V and 3 bases from J, with 7 bases between. The CDR3 is CASSLALDYNEQFF. CDR3 DNA: TGTGCCAGCAGCTTGGCTCTTGACTACAATGAGCAGTTCTTC.

A few counts support this clonotype. This chain joins TRBV28 and TRBJ1-4; 7 nucleotides align to TRBD1. This CDR3 has 16 amino acids. V shed 6 bases and J 8 bases; nucleotides not matched to a gene: 15. Germline assignment: CDR1 MDHEN and CDR2 SYDVKM. The CDR3, as DNA: TGTGCCAGCAGCTCGAACAGGGGCGGAGCGGGGGAAAAACTGTTTTTT. This encodes CASSSNRGGAGEKLFF.

The V and J genes are TRBV3-1 and TRBJ2-1; 7 nucleotides agree with TRBD1. V lost 3 bases, J lost 4 bases, and 3 bases stayed unmatched. CDR3 length: 14 amino acids. Germline CDR1 LGHDT, CDR2 YNNKEL (reference sequence). The CDR3, as DNA: TGTGCCAGCAGCCATCGGGACAGTTACAATGAGCAGTTCTTC. Translation gives CASSHRDSYNEQFF.

This clonotype was observed many times. V is TRBV12-3 or TRBV12-4 and J is TRBJ2-7; tentatively, D is TRBD1 (5 bases). The CDR3 length is 14 residues. Trimming removed 3 bases at V and 4 bases at J, with 13 bases between. The CDR3 region has the DNA TGTGCCAGCAGTTTTGGTCAGGGCTGGTACGAGCAGTACTTC. It specifies CASSFGQGWYEQYF.

This clonotype has ten or more counts. This chain links TRBV11-2 with TRBJ2-5; 11 bases line up with TRBD2. This CDR3 comprises 15 residues. Trimming removed 5 bases from V and 5 bases from J; junction bases left unmatched: 7. CDR1 and CDR2 (germline): SGHAT, FQNNGV. CDR3 in amino acids: CASSPTSGGRETQYF. CDR3 sequence (DNA): TGTGCCAGCAGCCCAACTAGCGGGGGAAGGGAGACCCAGTACTTC. The variable domain in full, completed from reference TRBV11-2 and TRBJ2-5, reads EAGVAQSPRYKIIEKRQSVAFWCNPISGHATLYWYQQILGQGPKLLIQFQNNGVVDDSQLPKDRFSAERLKGVDSTLKIQPAKLEDSAVYLCASSPTSGGRETQYFGPGTRLLVL.

This clonotype was seen ten or more times. This chain uses TRBV7-2 with TRBJ2-3; no firm D call. There are 14 residues in the CDR3. The V gene lost 4 bases and the J gene lost 4 bases, with 12 bases spanning the gap. CDR1 SGHTA and CDR2 FQGNSA come from the germline V gene. In DNA, the CDR3 is TGTGCCAGCAGCTACCCTGATAGAGCAGATACGCAGTATTTT. This gives the protein CASSYPDRADTQYF.

This clonotype has at least ten counts. This sequence joins TRBV7-2 and TRBJ1-6, with unresolved D. V lost 6 bases to trimming and J lost 7 bases, with 10 bases between them. The CDR3 has 13 amino acids. Germline V gene lookup returns CDR1 SGHTA and CDR2 FQGNSA. CDR3 sequence reads: CASRPRENSPLHF. In DNA form, the CDR3 reads TGTGCCAGCAGACCAAGGGAGAATTCACCCCTCCACTTT.

This clonotype was counted ten times or more. The CDR3 loop is CASSFVGSRLNEQFF. CDR3 sequence (DNA): TGTGCCAGCAGCTTCGTGGGGAGCAGGTTGAATGAGCAGTTCTTC. The rearrangement links TRBV7-2 to TRBJ2-1; weak D call: TRBD2 (5 bases). This CDR3 comprises 15 residues. Germline CDR1 and CDR2: SGHTA and FQGNSA. Trimming removed 3 bases from V and 7 bases from J, with 16 bases in between.

This clonotype was recorded at least ten times. The chain recombines TRBV7-9 with TRBJ2-7; D is uncertain. Germline CDR1 SEHNR, CDR2 FQNEAQ (reference sequence). This CDR3 region has 14 residues. V was clipped by 3 bases and J by 2 bases, with 11 bases between them. DNA for the CDR3: TGTGCCAGCAGCTTTAGGGAAAACCCCTACGAGCAGTACTTC. Translating it yields CASSFRENPYEQYF.

The chain combines TRBV6-5 with TRBJ1-5; D gene uncertain. Germline values: CDR1 MNHEY, CDR2 SVGAGI. The CDR3 is made up of 14 amino acids. The V end was cut by 5 bases, the J end by 3 bases, with 11 bases between. In DNA, the CDR3 is TGTGCCAGCAGTAGATCGCCCAACAATCAGCCCCAGCATTTT. Its protein product is CASSRSPNNQPQHF.

This rearrangement joins TRBV7-2 to TRBJ1-6; D is unresolved. The CDR3 extends over 17 amino acids. V lost 1 base and J 0 bases, leaving 10 bases between the germline ends. The germline V gene has CDR1 SGHTA and CDR2 FQGNSA. CDR3 coding DNA: TGTGCCAGCAGCTTAGGGCCGGATAGCTCCTATAATTCACCCCTCCACTTT. Amino acids: CASSLGPDSSYNSPLHF.

The chain recombines TRBV6-6 with TRBJ2-1, with a tentative D call TRBD1 (5 bases). V lost 0 bases to trimming and J lost 10 bases, with 22 bases between them. The CDR3 runs to 17 residues. From germline, CDR1 is MNHNY and CDR2 SVGAGI (reference sequence). DNA of the CDR3: TGTGCCAGCAGTTACTCGATCTTCGTGTCGGACACCAAGGAGCAGTTCTTC. Its protein product is CASSYSIFVSDTKEQFF.

This clonotype was seen a handful of times. The chain has TRBV19 and TRBJ1-4; no reliable D call. Trimming left V 4 bases short and J 5 bases short, with 8 bases between. CDR1 LNHDA and CDR2 SQIVND come from the germline V gene (reference sequence). The CDR3 extends over 13 amino acids. CDR3 protein: CASSNLGNEKLFF. Here the CDR3 DNA reads TGTGCCAGTAGTAATTTGGGAAATGAAAAACTGTTTTTT.

V is TRBV28 and J is TRBJ2-3; D gene uncertain. Germline assignment: CDR1 MDHEN and CDR2 SYDVKM. The CDR3 runs 13 residues. V was pared by 6 bases and J by 0 bases, with 7 bases between. The CDR3 nucleotides are TGTGCCAGCAGGCAGTGGAGCACAGATACGCAGTATTTT. This codes for CASRQWSTDTQYF.

This clonotype came up a few times. V and J are TRBV19 and TRBJ1-5, with unresolved D. Trimming took off 4 bases at V and 3 bases at J, with 7 bases between the two ends. Germline V gene data show CDR1 as LNHDA and CDR2 as SQIVND (reference sequence). CDR3 length: 13 residues. DNA of the CDR3: TGTGCCAGTAGTAGAACAGCCAATCAGCCCCAGCATTTT. This codes for CASSRTANQPQHF. Drawing the rest from reference TRBV19 and TRBJ1-5, the complete variable domain is DGGITQSPKYLFRKEGQNVTLSCEQNLNHDAMYWYRQDPGQGLRLIYYSQIVNDFQKGDIAEGYSVSREKKESFPLTVTSAQKNPTAFYLCASSRTANQPQHFGDGTRLSIL.

In this sample, this clonotype turned up a few times. The chain joins TRBV6-2 or TRBV6-3 to TRBJ2-2, with TRBD1 as a possible D gene (8 bases). The germline gives CDR1 MNHEY, CDR2 SVGEGT. The V and J ends lost 6 bases and 4 bases respectively, with 15 bases between them. This CDR3 has 15 amino acids. In DNA form, the CDR3 reads TGTGCCAGCAGATGGACAGGGAGGGGCACCGGGGAGCTGTTTTTT. Its translation is CASRWTGRGTGELFF.

In its sample, this clonotype was seen many times. This sequence joins TRBV6-1 and TRBJ2-1; 7 nucleotides line up with TRBD1. With 5 bases clipped from V and 6 bases from J, the junction kept 7 bases outside the gene matches. Germline V gene lookup returns CDR1 MNHNS and CDR2 SASEGT. This CDR3 is 14 amino acids long. The CDR3 nucleotides read TGTGCCAGCAGTTCCGGGACAGCCACCAATGAGCAGTTCTTC. Protein: CASSSGTATNEQFF.

This clonotype was detected only a few times. V is TRBV20-1 and J is TRBJ1-1; D not certain. V lost 3 bases and J 0 bases, leaving 8 bases between the germline ends. Germline V gene data show CDR1 as DFQATT and CDR2 as SNEGSKA (reference sequence). The CDR3 is 13 residues long. CDR3 in amino acids: CSARYEMNTEAFF. CDR3 coding DNA: TGCAGTGCTAGGTATGAGATGAACACTGAAGCTTTCTTT.

Remarks on this clonotype: Being one base from a much bigger clone, this may be a read error. This chain connects TRBV7-4 to TRBJ1-5, with 8 nucleotides matching TRBD1. Germline CDR1 reads SGHVT; CDR2 reads SQSDAQ. J was trimmed by 1 base and V by 6 bases; bases with no gene match: 14. The CDR3 runs 18 residues. CDR3 sequence (DNA): TGTGCCAGCAGTCACGGACAGGGAGGCGATCAAAGCAATCAGCCCCAGCATTTT. Its protein product is CASSHGQGGDQSNQPQHF. Supplemented by reference TRBV7-4 and TRBJ1-5, the full variable domain reads GAGVSQSPRYKVAKRGRDVALRCDSISGHVTLYWYRQTLGQGSEVLTYSQSDAQRDKSGRPSGRFSAERPERSVSTLKIQRTEQGDSAVYLCASSHGQGGDQSNQPQHFGDGTRLSIL.

This chain uses TRBV7-9 with TRBJ2-5, with 7 bases lining up with TRBD1. Germline CDR1 SEHNR, CDR2 FQNEAQ (reference sequence). Losses at the gene ends were 3 bases for V and 5 bases for J; bases not matched to a gene: 9. The CDR3 spans 15 residues. Here the CDR3 DNA reads TGTGCCAGCAGCTTCCGGACAGGTTTCGGCGAGACCCAGTACTTC. Residues: CASSFRTGFGETQYF.

The CDR3 is CASSLLAGANEQFF. CDR3 coding DNA: TGTGCCAGCAGTTTGCTAGCGGGGGCCAATGAGCAGTTCTTC. J is TRBJ2-1 and V is TRBV12-3 or TRBV12-4; 10 bases fit TRBD2. The CDR3 contains 14 residues. Germline trimming cut 3 bases from V and 6 bases from J; bases unmatched to any gene: 2.

This clonotype was picked up many times. The CDR3: CASSLRAASNYGYTF. The CDR3 coding sequence is TGTGCCAGCAGTTTAAGGGCAGCATCTAACTATGGCTACACCTTC. This rearrangement joins TRBV12-3 or TRBV12-4 to TRBJ1-2; D is uncertain. The CDR3 spans 15 residues. Deletions cut 2 bases from V and 0 bases from J, with 10 bases between.

This clonotype showed up many times. J is TRBJ1-3 and V is TRBV7-2; the D gene is possibly TRBD1 (5 bases). The CDR3 has 16 amino acids. Germline CDR1 SGHTA, CDR2 FQGNSA. Trimming stripped 2 bases from V and 4 bases from J, with 15 bases between. The CDR3 reads CASSLMGMTEGNTIYF. CDR3 nucleotide sequence: TGTGCCAGCAGCTTAATGGGGATGACAGAAGGAAACACCATATATTTT.

V and J are TRBV2 and TRBJ1-1; the D is unclear. Trimming took off 7 bases at V and 0 bases at J, with 9 bases between the two ends. Germline V gene sequence: CDR1 SNHLY, CDR2 FYNNEI. This CDR3 spans 13 amino acids. The CDR3 is CASMLTMNTEAFF. DNA for the CDR3: TGTGCCAGCATGCTGACAATGAACACTGAAGCTTTCTTT.